The next 20 T cell receptor beta chains were all read from a single sample in a study of response to subunit inactivated influenza vaccine. TCRdb ran MiXCR on the RT-PCR reads and lists one entry per CDR3 protein. Altogether hundreds of thousands of distinct CDR3 sequences are present, about 11% being singletons, with the ten largest covering roughly a tenth. This material consisted of PBMCs from blood, taken on the day of vaccination. Every receptor here comes from a man aged 50 to 60 who received an inactivated influenza vaccine.

The gene calls are TRBV7-8 and TRBJ1-1; TRBD1 matches 8 bases. Germline-derived CDR1 and CDR2 are SGHVS and FQNEAQ. The J segment lost 4 bases and the V segment lost 2 bases, leaving 15 bases of the junction unmatched. CDR3 length equals 18 residues. The CDR3 DNA reads TGTGCCAGCAGCTTATTATTACGCCCAGGGGGCATCCGCACTGAAGCTTTCTTT. It specifies CASSLLLRPGGIRTEAFF.

In the case of this clonotype: A read error is possible here, since a much larger clone lies one base away. The genes are TRBV27 and TRBJ1-1; tentative D call: TRBD1 (5 bases). Germline values: CDR1 MNHEY, CDR2 SMNVEV (reference sequence). The CDR3 contains 12 residues. Written as DNA, the CDR3 is TGTACCAGCAGTTTATACGGGGGGGAAGCTTTCTTT. This codes for CTSSLYGGEAFF.

A few counts support this clonotype. The gene calls are TRBV3-1 and TRBJ2-5; 8 bases line up with TRBD2. Germline assignment: CDR1 LGHDT and CDR2 YNNKEL (reference sequence). This CDR3 is built from 15 residues. Trimming took 2 bases from V and 4 from J; bases not matched to a gene: 6. The CDR3: CASSQRPTSGETQYF. The CDR3 nucleotides read TGTGCCAGCAGCCAAAGACCCACTAGCGGAGAGACCCAGTACTTC.

In DNA form, the CDR3 reads TGTGCCAGCAGCTTAGCGACTAGAGATACGCAGTATTTT. The encoded protein is CASSLATRDTQYF. The V call is TRBV11-3, the J call TRBJ2-3, with D tentatively TRBD2 (6 bases). The CDR3 has 13 residues. V dropped 1 base and J dropped 5 bases, with 7 bases sitting between them. Germline V gene data show CDR1 as SGHNT and CDR2 as YENEEA. Full variable domain (outside the CDR3, taken from reference TRBV11-3 and TRBJ2-3): EAGVVQSPRYKIIEKKQPVAFWCNPISGHNTLYWYLQNLGQGPELLIRYENEEAVDDSQLPKDRFSAERLKGVDSTLKIQPAELGDSAVYLCASSLATRDTQYFGPGTRLTVL.

V gene TRBV15 combines with J gene TRBJ2-1; D call uncertain. The V end lost 8 bases, the J end lost 10 bases, and 12 bases lay between the germline ends. The CDR3 sequence is 11 residues long. Germline V lookup: CDR1 LNHNV, CDR2 YYDKDF (reference sequence). The CDR3 DNA sequence: TGTGCCACCGCGGCCTCTCGGGAGCAGTTCTTC. Protein product: CATAASREQFF.

This clonotype has just a few counts. In DNA form, the CDR3 reads TGCGCCAGCAGCCAGGAGGCAGGGGGTTCCTACAATGAGCAGTTCTTC. Translating it yields CASSQEAGGSYNEQFF. J is TRBJ2-1 and V is TRBV4-1; TRBD1 matches at 7 bases. The length of the CDR3 is 16 residues. The V segment lost 3 bases and the J segment 1 base; nucleotides outside the gene matches: 6. In germline, CDR1 is MGHRA, CDR2 YSYEKL.

This clonotype was found a few times. The rearrangement links TRBV25-1 to TRBJ2-3, with 11 positions matching TRBD1. The V segment lost 3 bases and the J segment 4 bases; nucleotides outside the gene matches: 6. The CDR3 loop spans 16 amino acids. CDR1 is MGHDK and CDR2 is SYGVNS in the germline V gene. CDR3 nucleotides: TGTGCCAGCAGTGAGCCGTGGACAGGGGGCCCAGATACGCAGTATTTT. Amino acid sequence: CASSEPWTGGPDTQYF.

The chain carries TRBV5-1 and TRBJ1-4; D is ambiguous. V was pared by 0 bases and J by 7 bases, with 10 bases between. CDR3 length: 14 amino acids. Looked up from germline, CDR1 is SGHRS and CDR2 is YFSETQ. The CDR3 region is CASSLEGRSEKLFF. In nucleotides, the CDR3 is TGCGCCAGCAGCTTGGAAGGACGGAGTGAAAAACTGTTTTTT.

This clonotype was seen just once. A read error may explain this, as a much larger clone is one base away. The rearrangement links TRBV10-3 to TRBJ2-1; D is possibly TRBD1 (6 bases). The CDR3 is made up of 15 amino acids. From germline, CDR1 is ENHRY and CDR2 SYGVKD. The V end lost 4 bases, the J end lost 9 bases, and 19 bases lay between the germline ends. Here the CDR3 DNA reads TGTGCCATCAGTGTCGGACCGTCTCTCAGGGGTGAGCAGTTCTTC. As protein: CAISVGPSLRGEQFF.

This clonotype was found a few times. This chain joins TRBV27 and TRBJ2-7; perhaps TRBD2 as D (7 bases). This CDR3 spans 15 amino acids. Germline V gene lookup returns CDR1 MNHEY and CDR2 SMNVEV (reference sequence). V was cut by 5 bases and J by 3 bases, with 17 bases left in between. CDR3 sequence: CASSPEGGGFYEQYF. CDR3 DNA: TGTGCCAGCAGTCCCGAGGGGGGGGGTTTCTACGAGCAGTACTTC.

The chain has TRBV20-1 and TRBJ2-7, with D tentatively TRBD1 (6 bases). The CDR3 contains 13 residues. The ends were cut back, 5 bases at V and 0 bases at J, with 11 bases in the middle. The germline CDR1 and CDR2 sequences are DFQATT and SNEGSKA (reference sequence). CDR3 DNA: TGCAGTGCTGCACAGGGAAGCTCCTACGAGCAGTACTTC. Protein product: CSAAQGSSYEQYF.

V gene TRBV7-9 combines with J gene TRBJ2-3, with D perhaps matching TRBD2 (5 bases). The V end was cut by 7 bases, the J end by 6 bases, with 17 bases between. Germline assignment: CDR1 SEHNR and CDR2 FQNEAQ (reference sequence). CDR3 length equals 14 residues. The CDR3, as DNA: TGTGCCAGCACGACGGCGGGCCCTGGGGATACGCAGTATTTT. Protein product: CASTTAGPGDTQYF.

The chain joins TRBV11-2 to TRBJ2-5; D not resolved. The CDR3 runs to 14 residues. CDR1 and CDR2 from the germline V gene are SGHAT and FQNNGV. V lost 0 bases, J lost 5 bases, and 10 bases lay in between. Here the CDR3 reads CASSLEVGRETQYF. CDR3 nucleotides: TGTGCCAGCAGCTTAGAAGTGGGAAGGGAGACCCAGTACTTC.

This clonotype was picked up a small number of times. The chain joins TRBV4-1 to TRBJ2-7, with TRBD1 matching over 8 bases. CDR3 length: 16 residues. Germline V gene lookup returns CDR1 MGHRA and CDR2 YSYEKL. With 0 bases clipped from V and 9 bases from J, the junction kept 13 bases outside the gene matches. The DNA of the CDR3 is TGCGCCAGCAGCCAAGATACAAGGACAGGGCCCACTAGGCAGTACTTC. This codes for CASSQDTRTGPTRQYF.

This sequence joins TRBV4-1 and TRBJ2-3, with D perhaps TRBD1 or TRBD2 (6 bases each). The V end was cut by 2 bases, the J end by 4 bases, with 10 bases between. CDR1 is MGHRA, CDR2 YSYEKL, per germline. The CDR3 is made up of 14 amino acids. The CDR3 sequence: CASSQSGGPDTQYF. CDR3 bases: TGCGCCAGCAGCCAAAGTGGGGGGCCAGATACGCAGTATTTT.

The rearrangement links TRBV14 to TRBJ2-1; TRBD2 aligns across 9 bases. From germline, CDR1 is SGHDN and CDR2 FVKESK. J gave up 7 bases and V 0 bases, and 7 bases lay outside the gene matches. The CDR3 is made up of 16 amino acids. The DNA of the CDR3 is TGTGCCAGCAGCCAAGATGGTAGCGGGAGATCGAATGAGCAGTTCTTC. It yields the protein CASSQDGSGRSNEQFF.

Note on this clonotype: At one end the junction does not follow the germline gene, possibly because of a read error. The genes are TRBV7-3 and TRBJ2-2, with 10 positions matching TRBD2. Germline V CDR1 and CDR2: SGHTA, FQGTGA. The CDR3 covers 18 residues. The CDR3 protein is CACRRTSGAGRGTGELFF. The CDR3 coding sequence is TGTGCCTGCAGGAGAACTAGCGGGGCCGGCCGGGGCACCGGGGAGCTGTTTTTT. Together with reference TRBV7-3 and TRBJ2-2, the CDR3 gives the full variable domain: GAGVSQTPSNKVTEKGKYVELRCDPISGHTALYWYRQSLGQGPEFLIYFQGTGAADDSGLPNDRFFAVRPEGSVSTLKIQRTERGDSAVYLCACRRTSGAGRGTGELFFGEGSRLTVL.

About this clonotype: An end of the junction differs from the germline gene, which may be a read error. The gene calls are TRBV5-6 and TRBJ2-7, with a tentative D call TRBD1 (6 bases). The CDR3 is 15 amino acids. Germline CDR1 SGHDT, CDR2 YYEEEE. The CDR3 loop reads CAISPKWQGFNEQYF. The CDR3 DNA reads as TGTGCCATCAGCCCAAAGTGGCAGGGGTTTAACGAGCAGTACTTC.

This chain connects TRBV4-1 to TRBJ2-3, with 8 bases aligning to TRBD1. The germline gives CDR1 MGHRA, CDR2 YSYEKL. V was clipped by 3 bases and J by 4 bases; unmatched bases: 9. This CDR3 is 16 amino acids long. The CDR3 DNA is TGCGCCAGCAGCCATCCGGACAGGGTCAGGGCAGATACGCAGTATTTT. Translated: CASSHPDRVRADTQYF.

This clonotype occurred a few times. Written as DNA, the CDR3 is TGTGCCAGCAGCTTAGACCACATGAGCTATGGCTACACCTTC. It specifies CASSLDHMSYGYTF. V gene TRBV11-2 combines with J gene TRBJ1-2; D unclear. V was shortened by 0 bases and J by 4 bases, with 9 bases between the two germline ends. This CDR3 has 14 amino acids. From germline, CDR1 is SGHAT and CDR2 FQNNGV.